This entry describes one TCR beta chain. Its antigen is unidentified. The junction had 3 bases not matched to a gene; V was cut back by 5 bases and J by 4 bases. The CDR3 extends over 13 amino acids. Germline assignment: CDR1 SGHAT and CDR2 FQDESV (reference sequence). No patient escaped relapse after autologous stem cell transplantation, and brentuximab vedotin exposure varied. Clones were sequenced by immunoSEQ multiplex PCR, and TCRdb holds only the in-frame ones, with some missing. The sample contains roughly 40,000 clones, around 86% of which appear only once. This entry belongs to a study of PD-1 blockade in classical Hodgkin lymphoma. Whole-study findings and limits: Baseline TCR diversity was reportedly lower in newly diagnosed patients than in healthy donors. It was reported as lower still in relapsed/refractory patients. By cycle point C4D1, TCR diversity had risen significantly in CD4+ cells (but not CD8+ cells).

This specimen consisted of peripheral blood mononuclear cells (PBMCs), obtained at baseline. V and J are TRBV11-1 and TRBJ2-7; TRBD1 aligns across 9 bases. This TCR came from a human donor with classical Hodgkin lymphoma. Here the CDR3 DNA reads TGTGCCAGCAGCCGGGACAGGGAGTACGAGCAGTACTTC. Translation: CASSRDREYEQYF.